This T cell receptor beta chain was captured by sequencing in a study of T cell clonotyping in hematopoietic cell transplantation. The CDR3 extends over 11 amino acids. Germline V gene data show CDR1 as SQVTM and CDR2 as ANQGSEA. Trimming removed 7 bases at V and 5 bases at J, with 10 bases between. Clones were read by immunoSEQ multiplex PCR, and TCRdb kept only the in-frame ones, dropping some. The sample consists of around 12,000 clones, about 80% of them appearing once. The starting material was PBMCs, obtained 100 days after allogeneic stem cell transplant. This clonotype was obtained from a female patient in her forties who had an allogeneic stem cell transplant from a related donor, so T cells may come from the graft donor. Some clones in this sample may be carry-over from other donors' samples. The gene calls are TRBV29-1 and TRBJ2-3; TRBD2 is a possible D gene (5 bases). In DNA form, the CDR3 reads TGCAGCGCCCCCGAGGGAGATACGCAGTATTTT. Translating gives CSAPEGDTQYF.